This T cell receptor (beta chain) emerged from a study of blood T cell repertoires in COVID-19. Study as a whole: The analysed material was cDNA or gDNA that came from T cells, B-cell-depleted T cells, or PBMCs.

The germline V and J ends were trimmed by 7 bases and 3 bases, with 17 bases remaining between them. This CDR3 spans 15 amino acids. Germline CDR1 MDHEN, CDR2 SYDVKM. In the study's own analysis: By means of reference gene primer amplification, nucleated cell counts were estimated. This table comes from immunoSEQ multiplex PCR, and its TCRdb copy is limited to in-frame clones, with some not included. The DNA gave D and trimming, while V, J and clone size come from that table. In the table there are 340,000 or so clones, 80% to 90% of which are singletons. Material: PBMCs or T cells enriched from blood (not recorded which). The chain combines TRBV28 with TRBJ2-3; TRBD2 might be the D (6 bases). The receptor comes from a woman in her thirties or forties with acute COVID-19. CDR3 protein: CASTQAIRGTDTQYF. Written as DNA, the CDR3 is TGTGCCAGCACCCAAGCGATCCGGGGGACAGATACGCAGTATTTT.